A single TCR beta chain is shown here with its context. Between the trimmed V and J ends, which lost 3 bases and 4 bases, there was a span of 16 bases. Germline CDR1 and CDR2: GTSNPN and SVGIG (reference sequence). The CDR3 extends over 14 amino acids. The data were produced by immunoSEQ multiplex PCR, yet TCRdb's version contains in-frame clones alone and is incomplete. The top ten clones hold approximately 30% of a sample with roughly 230,000 clones, over 80% of them seen once. This sample was included in a study of blood T cell repertoires in COVID-19. Study-wide context: Sites across the United States, Italy and Spain contributed samples from acute and convalescent COVID-19.

The chain combines TRBV30 with TRBJ2-7; D perhaps matches TRBD1 (6 bases). Sample: peripheral blood. The TCR sequence derives from a man in his forties or fifties with acute or convalescent COVID-19. The CDR3 region is CAWRGAGNMYEQYF. In DNA form, the CDR3 reads TGTGCCTGGAGGGGGGCAGGGAATATGTACGAGCAGTACTTC.